Detailed here is one T cell receptor (beta chain). The sample comes from a study of shared clonotypes between healthy human individuals. Measured with immunoSEQ multiplex PCR; TCRdb has only the in-frame clones, and not every one. This sample has under 1,900,000 clones, with around 98.5% found just once. With 7 bases clipped from V and 2 bases from J, the junction kept 3 bases outside the gene matches. This CDR3 comprises 13 residues. Germline CDR1 SNHLY, CDR2 FYNNEI. The specimen was naive CD4+ T cells sorted from blood. Described subset: CD45RA+ positively selected. V and J are TRBV2 and TRBJ2-7, with TRBD1 identical over 9 bases. The receptor was isolated from a man aged 25 to 40 in good health. In nucleotides, the CDR3 is TGTGCCAGCAAGGGGACAGGGACCTACGAGCAGTACTTC. Translating it yields CASKGTGTYEQYF.